Each of the 30 T cell receptor beta chains below was sequenced from the same sample in a study of T cells generated in artificial thymic organoids. Separate semi-nested PCRs amplified TCRalpha and TCRbeta libraries using constant-region reverse primers in TRAC or TRBC. TCRdb independently ran MiXCR on the 5' RACE reads; one entry per CDR3 protein. The sample carries fewer than 9,000 distinct CDR3 sequences, around 19% recorded once. The sequencing input was naive CD8+ T cells from the thymus. Described subset: CD3+TCRalphabeta+CD8SP T cells; for blood, CD45RO-CCR7+ naive CD8+ T cells. The receptors come from a human donor who gave cord blood stem cells for thymic organoid culture, a cardiac surgery patient who gave postnatal thymus, or a blood donor (not recorded which).

A few counts support this clonotype. V is TRBV7-3 and J is TRBJ2-1; the D gene is possibly TRBD1 (6 bases). The germline V gene has CDR1 SGHTA and CDR2 FQGTGA. V shed 1 base and J shed 2 bases, with 6 bases lying between them. This CDR3 is built from 14 residues. This chain's CDR3 is CASSLRDTYNEQFF. CDR3 nucleotide sequence: TGTGCCAGCAGCTTAAGGGACACCTACAATGAGCAGTTCTTC.

This clonotype has a handful of counts. This chain uses TRBV12-3 or TRBV12-4 with TRBJ2-1; TRBD2 aligns across 7 bases. The CDR3 covers 14 residues. Trimming took 2 bases from V and 14 from J; bases not matched to a gene: 12. The CDR3 DNA reads as TGTGCCAGCAGTTTAATGGGGGGGGTTGGGGAGGAGTTCTTC. Translated: CASSLMGGVGEEFF.

This clonotype came up a few times. This clone may be a read error of a much larger clone one base away. This rearrangement joins TRBV7-9 to TRBJ1-4, with unresolved D. Germline CDR1 is SEHNR and CDR2 is FQNEAQ (reference sequence). The CDR3 spans 13 residues. CDR3 DNA sequence: TGTGCCGGCAGCCAGCCCTTGGAGGAAAAACTGTTTTTT. It codes for CAGSQPLEEKLFF.

By share, this clonotype ranks as medium-sized. The chain employs TRBV27 and TRBJ2-3, with a tentative D call TRBD2 (5 bases). The CDR3 is made up of 13 amino acids. Deletions cut 2 bases from V and 3 bases from J, with 6 bases between. Germline lookup yields CDR1 MNHEY and CDR2 SMNVEV (reference sequence). The CDR3 DNA follows: TGTGCCAGCAGTTTAGGGGAGACAGATACGCAGTATTTT. It codes for CASSLGETDTQYF.

This clonotype is termed medium-sized (0.01 to 0.1%). The gene calls are TRBV20-1 and TRBJ2-1; 12 positions agree with TRBD2. This CDR3 has 16 residues. Looked up from germline, CDR1 is DFQATT and CDR2 is SNEGSKA (reference sequence). Trimming cost V 4 bases and J 6 bases; bases outside gene matches: 10. The CDR3 is CSATLLAGGLPNEQFF. For the CDR3, the DNA is TGCAGTGCTACACTTCTAGCGGGAGGGCTCCCCAATGAGCAGTTCTTC.

As regards this clonotype: One end of the junction is discordant with germline, which a read error may explain. The V and J genes are TRBV4-1 and TRBJ1-5; TRBD1 aligns across 7 bases. This CDR3 contains 16 residues. Looked up from germline, CDR1 is MGHRA and CDR2 is YSYEKL. The DNA of the CDR3 is TGCGCCAGCAGCCAAGATCGACAGGGTTTCGATCAGTCCCAGCATTTT. This translates into CASSQDRQGFDQSQHF.

Notes on this clonotype: This could be a read error, since a much larger clone is one nucleotide away. V usage is TRBV11-2 and J usage is TRBJ1-5, with 7 bases that match TRBD1. Germline V gives CDR1 SGHAT, CDR2 FQNNGV. The CDR3 spans 16 residues. CDR3 sequence (DNA): TGTGCCAGCAGCTTAGGCCAGGGGGGCACTAATCAGCCCCTGCATTTT. Translating gives CASSLGQGGTNQPLHF.

This rearrangement joins TRBV2 to TRBJ1-1, with 7 bases aligning to TRBD1. Trimming cost V 7 bases and J 5 bases; bases outside gene matches: 4. The CDR3 runs 12 residues. The V gene's germline CDR1 is SNHLY and CDR2 FYNNEI. CDR3 nucleotide sequence: TGTGCCAGCATAGCAGGGGGAACTGAAGCTTTCTTT. It translates to CASIAGGTEAFF. The variable domain in full, completed from reference TRBV2 and TRBJ1-1, reads EPEVTQTPSHQVTQMGQEVILRCVPISNHLYFYWYRQILGQKVEFLVSFYNNEISEKSEIFDDQFSVERPDGSNFTLKIRSTKLEDSAMYFCASIAGGTEAFFGQGTRLTVV.

This clonotype was counted a few times. The V call is TRBV4-1, the J call TRBJ2-7; 7 bases are a match to TRBD1. This CDR3 comprises 17 residues. Losses at the gene ends were 1 base for V and 3 bases for J; bases not matched to a gene: 12. Germline CDR1 reads MGHRA; CDR2 reads YSYEKL. CDR3 nucleotide sequence: TGCGCCAGCAGCCAAGGTACCTTGGGCAGGGGGTTCTACGAGCAGTACTTC. It encodes CASSQGTLGRGFYEQYF.

This clonotype is labeled medium-sized. This chain connects TRBV9 to TRBJ2-1; 7 bases are a match to TRBD1. Trimming at V came to 3 bases and at J to 2 bases, leaving 8 bases not matched to a gene. The germline gives CDR1 SGDLS, CDR2 YYNGEE. This CDR3 comprises 16 residues. CDR3 in DNA: TGTGCCAGCAGCGCCCGGACAGGCCGCGCCTACAATGAGCAGTTCTTC. Protein: CASSARTGRAYNEQFF.

This clonotype is medium-sized in the sample. The chain carries TRBV5-6 and TRBJ1-2, with 8 nucleotides matching TRBD1. Germline V gene lookup returns CDR1 SGHDT and CDR2 YYEEEE. This CDR3 spans 14 amino acids. J gave up 3 bases and V 5 bases, and 6 bases lay outside the gene matches. The CDR3 bases are TGTGCCAGCAGACCAGACAGGGGTCACTATGGCTACACCTTC. The encoded protein is CASRPDRGHYGYTF.

There are many counts of this clonotype. Here the CDR3 DNA reads TGTGCCAGCTCACCACAAGGTTACAATGAGCAGTTCTTC. It specifies CASSPQGYNEQFF. The J gene is TRBJ2-1, the V gene TRBV18; D is unclear. Trimming cost V 1 base and J 4 bases, with 5 bases left between them. The V gene's germline CDR1 is KGHSH and CDR2 LQKENI. There are 13 residues in the CDR3.

The chain employs TRBV19 and TRBJ2-7; 12 bases are shared with TRBD2. The CDR3 is 14 residues long. Trimming removed 8 bases from V and 1 base from J; junction bases left unmatched: 3. Germline CDR1 reads LNHDA; CDR2 reads SQIVND (reference sequence). The CDR3 DNA follows: TGTGCCAGTGCGACTAGCGGGAGTTCCTACGAGCAGTACTTC. It codes for CASATSGSSYEQYF.

This clonotype has only a few counts. The V and J genes are TRBV7-7 and TRBJ2-1; 10 positions match TRBD2. The CDR3 covers 15 residues. Germline loops: CDR1 SSHAT, CDR2 FNYEAQ (reference sequence). With 4 bases clipped from V and 4 bases from J, the junction kept 4 bases outside the gene matches. The CDR3 DNA reads as TGTGCCAGCAGCTCCGGGACTAGCGCTTACAATGAGCAGTTCTTC. Protein product: CASSSGTSAYNEQFF.

This clonotype was picked up many times. V and J are TRBV27 and TRBJ1-1; no reliable D call. Between the trimmed V and J ends, which lost 7 bases and 2 bases, there was a span of 11 bases. The CDR3 runs 13 residues. The germline CDR1 and CDR2 sequences are MNHEY and SMNVEV (reference sequence). The CDR3 sequence is CASMKTENTEAFF. The DNA of the CDR3 is TGTGCCAGCATGAAGACCGAAAACACTGAAGCTTTCTTT.

This clonotype was counted between two and nine times. The chain carries TRBV7-8 and TRBJ2-7; 7 bases align to TRBD1. Germline V gives CDR1 SGHVS, CDR2 FQNEAQ. The CDR3 is 14 residues long. The J segment lost 0 bases and the V segment lost 9 bases, leaving 8 bases of the junction unmatched. CDR3 nucleotides: TGTGCCAGTAGGCCTAGACAGGGCTCCTACGAGCAGTACTTC. Translation: CASRPRQGSYEQYF.

In this sample, this clonotype is medium-sized. The rearrangement uses TRBV2 and TRBJ2-1, with 9 bases that match TRBD2. Germline CDR1 and CDR2: SNHLY and FYNNEI. J lost 8 bases, V lost 3 bases, and 8 bases had no gene match. The CDR3 loop spans 15 amino acids. The CDR3 spells CASSDGGGVIDEQFF. Here the CDR3 DNA reads TGTGCCAGCAGTGACGGCGGGGGGGTCATCGATGAGCAGTTCTTC.

The rearrangement joins TRBV16 to TRBJ2-7; 7 nucleotides line up with TRBD2. Germline CDR1 and CDR2: KGHSY and FQNENV. This CDR3 is built from 15 residues. The V and J ends lost 4 bases and 3 bases, in that order; junction bases with no gene match: 9. CDR3 loop: CASSLRGERDYEQYF. The CDR3 nucleotides are TGTGCCAGCAGCCTACGGGGGGAGAGGGACTACGAGCAGTACTTC.

In its sample, this clonotype ranks as medium-sized. The chain carries TRBV7-3 and TRBJ2-1, with a tentative D call TRBD2 (5 bases). The CDR3 has 16 amino acids. The V and J ends lost 1 base and 14 bases respectively, with 24 bases between them. CDR1 and CDR2 (germline): SGHTA, FQGTGA. The CDR3 bases are TGTGCCAGCAGCTTAAGTCGTCAAGGGCGGGCTAAAATGAAGTTCTTC. It specifies CASSLSRQGRAKMKFF.

As regards this clonotype: A read error is possible here, since a much larger clone lies one base away. V and J are TRBV3-1 and TRBJ2-1; D unclear. Trimming took off 4 bases at V and 4 bases at J, with 14 bases between the two ends. This CDR3 has 15 amino acids. CDR1 is LGHDT, CDR2 YNNKEL, per germline (reference sequence). The CDR3 nucleotides are TGTGCCAGCAGCCCGACAATACCTACGTACAATGAGCAGTTCTTC. This translates into CASSPTIPTYNEQFF.

The genes are TRBV4-1 and TRBJ1-1; TRBD1 is a possible D gene (6 bases). Germline V gene data show CDR1 as MGHRA and CDR2 as YSYEKL. V was shortened by 3 bases and J by 0 bases, with 20 bases between the two germline ends. The CDR3 covers 18 residues. The CDR3 DNA reads as TGCGCCAGCAGCCAGATCCCAAGGGGGGTGAGGTTGAACACTGAAGCTTTCTTT. Translation gives CASSQIPRGVRLNTEAFF.

This clonotype counts as medium-sized. CDR3 nucleotides: TGCGCCAGCAGCCAAGGGACAGGCTCGAATTCACCCCTCCACTTT. Translated, it gives CASSQGTGSNSPLHF. J is TRBJ1-6 and V is TRBV4-3, with 7 bases matching TRBD1. The CDR3 consists of 15 residues. CDR1 and CDR2 from the germline V gene are LGHNA and YSLEER. The trim removed 1 base at V and 7 bases at J, leaving 4 bases unmatched.

The rearrangement joins TRBV7-9 to TRBJ2-1; D is unclear. This CDR3 has 13 amino acids. Trimming took off 8 bases at V and 9 bases at J, with 17 bases between the two ends. Germline lookup yields CDR1 SEHNR and CDR2 FQNEAQ (reference sequence). CDR3 DNA: TGTGCCAGCGGTTCCCCCCACCCGGGTGAGCAGTTCTTC. Encoded protein: CASGSPHPGEQFF.

Only one count was recorded for this clonotype. A much larger clone lies a single base off, so this may be a read error. Lacking the conserved final phenylalanine or tryptophan, this CDR3 likely reflects a read error. The rearrangement joins TRBV7-2 to TRBJ2-4; the match to TRBD2 covers 7 bases. There are 15 residues in the CDR3. With V trimmed by 6 bases and J by 8 bases, 13 bases remained unmatched. Germline lookup yields CDR1 SGHTA and CDR2 FQGNSA. CDR3 nucleotides: TGTGCCAGCAGTCAAAATGTCCTGGCGGGGGACATTCAGTACCTC. It is translated as CASSQNVLAGDIQYL.

This clonotype is medium-sized (0.01 to 0.1%) within its sample. The CDR3 DNA is TGCGCCAGCAGCCAAGTGGAGTCGTCGAGCACAGATACGCAGTATTTT. Translating it yields CASSQVESSSTDTQYF. The V gene is TRBV4-1, the J gene TRBJ2-3; D not resolved. There are 16 residues in the CDR3. CDR1 and CDR2 (germline): MGHRA, YSYEKL. Deletions cut 1 base from V and 0 bases from J, with 11 bases between.

By share, this clonotype ranks as medium-sized. The chain carries TRBV9 and TRBJ2-1; 8 positions agree with TRBD1. In germline, CDR1 is SGDLS, CDR2 YYNGEE. V lost 3 bases and J lost 4; bases outside the gene matches: 0. This CDR3 is 13 amino acids long. The CDR3 DNA is TGTGCCAGCAGCGACAGGGGGTACAATGAGCAGTTCTTC. Amino acids: CASSDRGYNEQFF. Combining the CDR3 with reference TRBV9 and TRBJ2-1 gives the whole variable domain DSGVTQTPKHLITATGQRVTLRCSPRSGDLSVYWYQQSLDQGLQFLIQYYNGEERAKGNILERFSAQQFPDLHSELNLSSLELGDSALYFCASSDRGYNEQFFGPGTRLTVL.

As regards this clonotype: A much larger clone differs from this one at a single base, so this may be a read error. The conserved phenylalanine or tryptophan normally closing the CDR3 is absent here, so this likely arose from a read error. The V and J genes are TRBV5-5 and TRBJ2-3; D is possibly TRBD2 (5 bases). Germline CDR1 is SGHKS and CDR2 is YYEKEE (reference sequence). There are 12 residues in the CDR3. V lost 4 bases and J lost 8, with 11 bases in between. The chain's CDR3 is CASSGETGTQYS. CDR3 sequence (DNA): TGTGCCAGCAGCGGGGAGACGGGTACGCAGTATTCT.

This clonotype was recorded at least ten times. This chain joins TRBV15 and TRBJ2-7; TRBD1 aligns across 10 bases. V lost 1 base, J lost 7 bases, and 1 base stayed unmatched. Germline V gives CDR1 LNHNV, CDR2 YYDKDF (reference sequence). The CDR3 has 13 amino acids. The CDR3 nucleotides are TGTGCCACCAGCAGAGGGACAGGGGGTGAGCAGTACTTC. Residues: CATSRGTGGEQYF.

The chain combines TRBV3-1 with TRBJ2-4; 9 positions match TRBD1. In germline, CDR1 is LGHDT, CDR2 YNNKEL (reference sequence). V shed 4 bases and J 9 bases; nucleotides not matched to a gene: 4. The CDR3 length is 13 residues. CDR3 in amino acids: CASSPGQGSIQYF. CDR3 coding DNA: TGTGCCAGCAGCCCGGGACAGGGAAGCATTCAGTACTTC.

There are many counts of this clonotype. The chain carries TRBV27 and TRBJ2-1; a weak D match, TRBD2 (6 bases). V lost 2 bases to trimming and J lost 9 bases, with 11 bases between them. Per germline, CDR1 MNHEY and CDR2 SMNVEV (reference sequence). The CDR3 is 13 residues long. The CDR3 protein is CASSLGTGLEQFF. CDR3 in DNA: TGTGCCAGCAGTTTAGGGACTGGCCTTGAGCAGTTCTTC.